These 32 T cell receptor beta chains share one sample of origin, sequenced in a study of somatic mutations in cytotoxic T cells in rheumatoid arthritis. Sequencing used immunoSEQ multiplex PCR; TCRdb keeps in-frame clones, though not all of them. The table shows some 21,000 clones, with about four fifths occurring only once. Sample: CD8+ T cells sorted from blood. These receptors were collected from an adult with rheumatoid arthritis.

Written as DNA, the CDR3 is TGTGCCAGCAGCTTAATATCTTTGGGGACAGGGATTCTGGGGGCCAACGTCCTGACTTTC. Its translation is CASSLISLGTGILGANVLTF. V usage is TRBV7-3 and J usage is TRBJ2-6; 9 bases line up with TRBD1. Trimming at V came to 1 base and at J to 4 bases, leaving 14 bases not matched to a gene. The CDR3 is 20 amino acids. The germline CDR1 and CDR2 sequences are SGHTA and FQGTGA.

V is TRBV18 and J is TRBJ2-2; D is ambiguous. The CDR3 runs 16 residues. CDR1 is KGHSH, CDR2 LQKENI, per germline. Trimming removed 5 bases from V and 1 base from J, with 14 bases in between. In DNA, the CDR3 is TGTGCCAGCTCATCCGAGTGGACCCTGAACACCGGGGAGCTGTTTTTT. Translation gives CASSSEWTLNTGELFF.

The chain is built from TRBV4-2 and TRBJ2-2; D is possibly TRBD1 (5 bases). The CDR3 contains 15 residues. The ends were cut back, 4 bases at V and 4 bases at J, with 13 bases in the middle. Germline CDR1 reads LGHNA; CDR2 reads YNFKEQ. CDR3 bases: TGTGCCAGCAGCCCGGCGGACAAATTCACCGGGGAGCTGTTTTTT. Translating gives CASSPADKFTGELFF.

V and J are TRBV27 and TRBJ2-5; TRBD2 aligns across 9 bases. From germline, CDR1 is MNHEY and CDR2 SMNVEV (reference sequence). The V and J ends lost 5 bases and 5 bases, in that order; junction bases with no gene match: 12. The CDR3 has 16 residues. CDR3 sequence reads: CASSIRRSGGPETQYF. The CDR3 DNA reads as TGTGCCAGCAGTATCCGGAGGAGCGGGGGGCCGGAGACCCAGTACTTC.

The chain carries TRBV4-3 and TRBJ2-7; D call uncertain. Trimming left V 0 bases short and J 6 bases short, with 12 bases between. The CDR3 loop spans 14 amino acids. Germline assignment: CDR1 LGHNA and CDR2 YSLEER. This CDR3 is CASSQDTGYGEQYF. CDR3 coding DNA: TGCGCCAGCAGCCAAGATACCGGGTACGGCGAGCAGTACTTC.

This chain links TRBV5-8 with TRBJ1-2, with TRBD1 identical over 8 bases. The CDR3 consists of 14 residues. V was pared by 3 bases and J by 3 bases, with 4 bases of the junction left unmatched. CDR1 is SGHTS, CDR2 YDEGEE, per germline. CDR3 sequence: CASSYRTGHYGYTF. In DNA form, the CDR3 reads TGTGCCAGCAGCTACAGGACAGGGCACTATGGCTACACCTTC.

The CDR3 nucleotides read TGCGCCAGCAGCCAAGATGGACTAGGAGCTTTCAATGAGCAGTTCTTC. It encodes CASSQDGLGAFNEQFF. J is TRBJ2-1 and V is TRBV4-3; 7 bases map to TRBD2. Unmatched junction bases numbered 8, after V lost 0 bases and J lost 6 bases. The CDR3 totals 16 residues. Looked up from germline, CDR1 is LGHNA and CDR2 is YSLEER.

The chain is built from TRBV4-1 and TRBJ1-5; 8 bases map to TRBD1. The CDR3 loop spans 13 amino acids. V shed 4 bases, J shed 8 bases, and the junction held 4 bases outside the gene matches. CDR1 MGHRA and CDR2 YSYEKL come from the germline V gene. CDR3 bases: TGCGCCAGCAGCCCGGACAGGGCTGAGCCCCAGCATTTT. Amino acids: CASSPDRAEPQHF.

This sequence joins TRBV5-1 and TRBJ1-1, with D possibly TRBD1 on 6 matching bases. CDR1 and CDR2 (germline): SGHRS, YFSETQ. V gave up 5 bases and J gave up 0 bases, with 14 bases separating them. This CDR3 region has 15 residues. The CDR3 DNA reads as TGCGCCAGCAGGAAGGGGGGAGGGCTGAACACTGAAGCTTTCTTT. Protein product: CASRKGGGLNTEAFF.

The chain couples TRBV4-1 to TRBJ2-1, with 11 bases aligning to TRBD2. Per germline, CDR1 MGHRA and CDR2 YSYEKL. The J segment lost 4 bases and the V segment lost 4 bases, leaving 3 bases of the junction unmatched. The CDR3 is 15 residues long. The CDR3 sequence: CASSPTSGEYNEQFF. The CDR3 DNA reads TGCGCCAGCAGCCCGACTAGCGGGGAATACAATGAGCAGTTCTTC.

The gene calls are TRBV2 and TRBJ2-7; 7 nucleotides line up with TRBD1. CDR1 is SNHLY, CDR2 FYNNEI, per germline. After removal of 2 bases from V and 2 bases from J, the junction contained 6 bases not matched to a gene. The CDR3 consists of 15 residues. The CDR3 is CASSESPGQPYEQYF. The CDR3 nucleotides are TGTGCCAGCAGTGAATCACCGGGACAGCCCTACGAGCAGTACTTC.

The V gene is TRBV6-5, the J gene TRBJ2-7; D possibly corresponds to TRBD2 (6 bases). This CDR3 region has 13 residues. Germline CDR1 MNHEY, CDR2 SVGAGI. Trimming pared 0 bases from V and 5 bases from J, leaving 8 bases between. CDR3: CASSYSAGHEQYF. The CDR3 DNA follows: TGTGCCAGCAGTTACTCAGCGGGCCACGAGCAGTACTTC.

This clone was detected only a few times. This rearrangement joins TRBV7-9 to TRBJ1-2; 10 bases are a match to TRBD1. The V and J ends lost 4 bases and 6 bases, in that order; junction bases with no gene match: 14. There are 17 residues in the CDR3. CDR1 SEHNR and CDR2 FQNEAQ come from the germline V gene (reference sequence). CDR3 coding DNA: TGTGCCAGCAGCTCGCCCCCCGGGACAGGGGTAGAGGATGGCTACACCTTC. Protein: CASSSPPGTGVEDGYTF.

This chain uses TRBV7-9 with TRBJ2-5; 9 bases are a match to TRBD1. After removal of 4 bases from V and 5 bases from J, the junction contained 8 bases not matched to a gene. Germline lookup yields CDR1 SEHNR and CDR2 FQNEAQ (reference sequence). The CDR3 sequence is 15 residues long. As DNA, the CDR3 is TGTGCCAGCAGCTCAACCACAGGGGGCGCCGAGACCCAGTACTTC. Its protein is CASSSTTGGAETQYF.

The chain has TRBV15 and TRBJ1-5; D remains ambiguous. The ends were cut back, 5 bases at V and 9 bases at J, with 14 bases in the middle. CDR1 LNHNV and CDR2 YYDKDF come from the germline V gene (reference sequence). This CDR3 has 13 amino acids. The CDR3 sequence: CATSGMSDWPQHF. The DNA of the CDR3 is TGTGCCACCAGCGGAATGTCGGATTGGCCCCAGCATTTT.

The chain employs TRBV7-6 and TRBJ2-1; D might be TRBD1 or TRBD2, each matching 5 bases. With 6 bases removed from V and 8 bases from J, the gap between germline ends came to 17 bases. Germline CDR1 reads SGHVS; CDR2 reads FNYEAQ. The CDR3 has 14 residues. The CDR3: CASSFRDPKDEQFF. In DNA form, the CDR3 reads TGTGCCAGCAGTTTCCGGGACCCGAAGGATGAGCAGTTCTTC.

V and J are TRBV6-5 and TRBJ2-1, with unresolved D. V was clipped by 6 bases and J by 0 bases, with 9 bases between them. Germline-derived CDR1 and CDR2 are MNHEY and SVGAGI. The CDR3 is 14 residues long. CDR3 bases: TGTGCCAGCAGCCCAGAGAGCTCCTACAATGAGCAGTTCTTC. As protein: CASSPESSYNEQFF.

This clone came up once. The V and J genes are TRBV6-4 and TRBJ2-2; D may be TRBD2 (6 bases). This CDR3 is 17 amino acids long. V lost 2 bases and J 4 bases, leaving 17 bases between the germline ends. Germline CDR1 is MRHNA and CDR2 is SNTAGT. The CDR3 spells CASSDAAEGRVTGELFF. The CDR3 nucleotides are TGTGCCAGCAGTGACGCGGCGGAGGGGCGCGTCACCGGGGAGCTGTTTTTT.

V is TRBV7-2 and J is TRBJ2-1; D perhaps matches TRBD2 (5 bases). Deletions cut 1 base from V and 0 bases from J, with 10 bases between. Germline CDR1 SGHTA, CDR2 FQGNSA. The CDR3 is made up of 16 amino acids. CDR3 protein: CASSLVLGSSYNEQFF. DNA for the CDR3: TGTGCCAGCAGCTTAGTGCTGGGGAGCTCCTACAATGAGCAGTTCTTC.

The count of this clone is one. The chain recombines TRBV7-8 with TRBJ1-3, with D perhaps TRBD1 (6 bases). This CDR3 is built from 17 residues. V was cut by 1 base and J by 0 bases, with 13 bases left in between. Germline-derived CDR1 and CDR2 are SGHVS and FQNEAQ. CDR3 sequence reads: CASSLGGTPSSGNTIYF. The CDR3 DNA follows: TGTGCCAGCAGCTTAGGCGGGACACCGAGCTCTGGAAACACCATATATTTT.

This clone was seen once. The chain employs TRBV11-2 and TRBJ1-1; TRBD1 matches at 8 bases. The V gene end was trimmed by 5 bases and the J gene end by 8 bases; junction bases not matched to a gene: 7. This CDR3 has 13 amino acids. Germline V gene lookup returns CDR1 SGHAT and CDR2 FQNNGV. For the CDR3, the DNA is TGTGCCAGCAGCAACTTCCGGGACAGGGAAGCTTTCTTT. Encoded protein: CASSNFRDREAFF. The entire variable domain, with the rest obtained from reference TRBV11-2 and TRBJ1-1, is as follows: EAGVAQSPRYKIIEKRQSVAFWCNPISGHATLYWYQQILGQGPKLLIQFQNNGVVDDSQLPKDRFSAERLKGVDSTLKIQPAKLEDSAVYLCASSNFRDREAFFGQGTRLTVV.

The rearrangement joins TRBV18 to TRBJ2-1; TRBD1 or TRBD2 may be the D gene (5 bases each). V shed 3 bases and J shed 1 base, with 13 bases lying between them. Germline V gene sequence: CDR1 KGHSH, CDR2 LQKENI. The CDR3 is 16 residues long. This CDR3 is CASSPPPGRSYNEQFF. CDR3 in DNA: TGTGCCAGCTCACCGCCCCCGGGACGGTCCTACAATGAGCAGTTCTTC.

This rearrangement joins TRBV27 to TRBJ2-2; D ambiguous. The ends were cut back, 1 base at V and 3 bases at J, with 3 bases in the middle. CDR1 and CDR2 (germline): MNHEY, SMNVEV (reference sequence). CDR3 length: 13 amino acids. The CDR3 sequence is CASSLFHTGELFF. The CDR3 bases are TGTGCCAGCAGTTTATTTCACACCGGGGAGCTGTTTTTT.

The chain recombines TRBV4-1 with TRBJ2-3; D may be TRBD2 (5 bases). Germline loops: CDR1 MGHRA, CDR2 YSYEKL. V dropped 1 base and J dropped 2 bases, with 10 bases sitting between them. The CDR3 runs to 15 residues. The CDR3 coding sequence is TGCGCCAGCAGCCAAGTAATTAGCGCCACAGATACGCAGTATTTT. Translation gives CASSQVISATDTQYF.

The chain's CDR3 is CASSPGLVGNPSYNEQFF. As DNA, the CDR3 is TGCGCCAGCAGCCCGGGACTAGTGGGTAACCCCTCCTACAATGAGCAGTTCTTC. The chain combines TRBV5-1 with TRBJ2-1; 8 bases are shared with TRBD2. J lost 0 bases, V lost 4 bases, and 12 bases had no gene match. The CDR3 is made up of 18 amino acids. Germline V gene lookup returns CDR1 SGHRS and CDR2 YFSETQ.

The rearrangement joins TRBV4-1 to TRBJ2-3, with D perhaps TRBD1 (6 bases). Germline CDR1 MGHRA, CDR2 YSYEKL. CDR3 length: 17 residues. V lost 4 bases, J lost 5 bases, and 22 bases lay in between. Here the CDR3 DNA reads TGCGCCAGCAGCCCGAACCTAGCCCAAGAAGGGGGAGATACGCAGTATTTT. Protein product: CASSPNLAQEGGDTQYF.

The chain links TRBV7-8 to TRBJ2-3, with D tentatively TRBD2 (6 bases). CDR3 length: 12 residues. In germline, CDR1 is SGHVS, CDR2 FQNEAQ. V lost 4 bases, J lost 4 bases, and 6 bases lay in between. The CDR3 nucleotides are TGTGCCAGCAGCTCGGGAGCAGATACGCAGTATTTT. Translated: CASSSGADTQYF.

This chain links TRBV4-3 with TRBJ2-7, with D perhaps matching TRBD1 (5 bases). Trimming took off 0 bases at V and 3 bases at J, with 9 bases between the two ends. CDR3 length: 14 amino acids. Germline CDR1 LGHNA, CDR2 YSLEER. This chain's CDR3 is CASSQDSTGYEQYF. CDR3 DNA: TGCGCCAGCAGCCAAGATTCAACAGGCTACGAGCAGTACTTC.

As for this clone: The final CDR3 position lacks the conserved phenylalanine or tryptophan, pointing to a likely read error. In DNA form, the CDR3 reads TGTGCCAGCAGCAACCGGGACGGATACTATGGCTACACCCTC. Its translation is CASSNRDGYYGYTL. The gene calls are TRBV7-9 and TRBJ1-2; possible D gene TRBD1, 5 bases. The germline gives CDR1 SEHNR, CDR2 FQNEAQ (reference sequence). With 5 bases removed from V and 3 bases from J, the gap between germline ends came to 13 bases. The CDR3 totals 14 residues.

The CDR3 region has the DNA TGTGCCAGCAGCTTAGGGACAGGGTACACCGGGGAGCTGTTTTTT. Protein product: CASSLGTGYTGELFF. The rearrangement joins TRBV7-6 to TRBJ2-2, with 8 bases aligning to TRBD1. Germline CDR1 reads SGHVS; CDR2 reads FNYEAQ. The J segment lost 3 bases and the V segment lost 1 base, leaving 1 base of the junction unmatched. This CDR3 comprises 15 residues.

This sequence joins TRBV7-9 and TRBJ1-2; no clear D gene. The CDR3 spans 14 residues. CDR1 and CDR2 (germline): SEHNR, FQNEAQ (reference sequence). Trimming removed 0 bases from V and 0 bases from J, with 5 bases in between. For the CDR3, the DNA is TGTGCCAGCAGCTTAGCGGGATCTAACTATGGCTACACCTTC. It translates to CASSLAGSNYGYTF.

This clone appeared a few times. The chain recombines TRBV19 with TRBJ1-5; D unclear. The CDR3 has 13 residues. In germline, CDR1 is LNHDA, CDR2 SQIVND (reference sequence). V was shortened by 7 bases and J by 6 bases, with 13 bases between the two germline ends. The CDR3 region is CASTLGSGQPQHF. The CDR3 DNA is TGTGCCAGTACGTTGGGGTCGGGTCAGCCCCAGCATTTT.